This TCR beta chain was recovered during a study of T-cell reconstitution after alpha-beta-depleted transplantation in children. The library targeted TCRbeta and was prepared with unique molecular identifiers. TCRdb re-called the PCR reads with MiXCR, one entry per CDR3 protein. The repertoire holds about 240,000 distinct CDR3 sequences, with around 12% as singletons. The CDR3 spans 14 residues. The V end lost 7 bases, the J end lost 5 bases, and 18 bases lay between the germline ends. The V gene's germline CDR1 is MNHEY and CDR2 SMNVEV (reference sequence). This clonotype was sampled from a human donor who donated a stem cell graft to a child with acute lymphoblastic leukemia. Material: PBMCs from the stem cell graft donor, obtained from the stem cell graft. The chain is built from TRBV27 and TRBJ2-7, with D tentatively TRBD2 (6 bases). This CDR3 reads CASKPAGTLNEQYF. In DNA form, the CDR3 reads TGTGCCAGCAAGCCCGCGGGAACCCTAAACGAGCAGTACTTC.